This T cell receptor (beta chain) was sequenced in a study of blood T cell repertoires in COVID-19. For the study at large: Samples came from the United States, Italy and Spain, spanning acute and convalescent COVID-19. Nucleic acid was either cDNA or gDNA, and it came from T cells, B-cell-depleted T cells, or PBMCs.

Per the original data handling: Amplification of reference gene primers was used by the study to estimate nucleated cell counts. The data were produced by immunoSEQ multiplex PCR, yet TCRdb's version contains in-frame clones alone and is incomplete. The V and J calls and clone size are taken from that table; D and trimming were inferred from the DNA. The profile shows about 270,000 clones, approximately 86% of them singletons. Living in 20 to 30 US areas, the participants were between about 18 and 90 years of age. This CDR3 has 15 amino acids. Losses at the gene ends were 4 bases for V and 6 bases for J; bases not matched to a gene: 13. Germline lookup yields CDR1 SGDLS and CDR2 YYNGEE.

The sequencing sample was made of PBMCs or T cells enriched from blood (not recorded which). The TCR originated in a woman aged 18 to 35 who had recovered from COVID-19. V and J are TRBV9 and TRBJ2-7, with 7 bases that match TRBD1. The chain's CDR3 is CASSQVGTATGEQYF. In DNA form, the CDR3 reads TGTGCCAGCAGCCAAGTTGGGACAGCAACGGGCGAGCAGTACTTC.